This record looks at one T cell receptor (beta chain) sequence and its context. The CDR3 extends over 13 amino acids. CDR1 and CDR2 from the germline V gene are SGHTA and FQGNSA. Between the trimmed V and J ends, which lost 4 bases and 6 bases, there was a span of 10 bases. cDNA prepared by RNA extraction and subsequent reverse transcription served as the template for sequencing. Measured with immunoSEQ multiplex PCR; TCRdb has only the in-frame clones, and not every one. This table holds about 270,000 clones, about 62% found once. The treatment: oral pan-JAK inhibitor, 5-10 mg twice daily. This sample is drawn from a study of CD8+ T cells in alopecia areata.

The sample in question was CD4+ T cells sorted from blood, obtained at week 52, from a patient treated with tofacitinib. The chain is built from TRBV7-2 and TRBJ1-5; a possible D gene is TRBD1 (6 bases). The source of this sequence is a human donor with alopecia areata. In DNA, the CDR3 is TGTGCCAGCAGCTACAGGGTGGGTCAGCCCCAGCATTTT. Translation: CASSYRVGQPQHF.